This T cell receptor (beta chain) stems from a study of blood T cell repertoires in COVID-19. Looking at the study overall: The United States, Italy and Spain were the sources of the acute and convalescent COVID-19 samples. T cells, B-cell-depleted T cells, or PBMCs supplied cDNA or gDNA.

Per the original data handling: Estimation of nucleated cell counts was performed using reference gene primer amplification. Produced via immunoSEQ multiplex PCR; TCRdb's table is partial and in-frame only. That table is the source of V, J and clone size, and D and trimming were worked out from the DNA. The sample lists approximately 70,000 clones, around 88% occurring once. Germline V gene sequence: CDR1 MNHEY, CDR2 SVGAGI. The V gene lost 7 bases and the J gene lost 6 bases, with 17 bases spanning the gap. This CDR3 region has 14 residues. The chain links TRBV6-5 to TRBJ2-3; D call uncertain. Sequencing was done on a sample of peripheral blood. This TCR derives from a woman aged 70-85 years with acute or convalescent COVID-19. The CDR3 protein is CASTPSEAHDTQYF. The CDR3 DNA sequence: TGTGCCAGCACCCCTTCCGAGGCCCATGATACGCAGTATTTT.